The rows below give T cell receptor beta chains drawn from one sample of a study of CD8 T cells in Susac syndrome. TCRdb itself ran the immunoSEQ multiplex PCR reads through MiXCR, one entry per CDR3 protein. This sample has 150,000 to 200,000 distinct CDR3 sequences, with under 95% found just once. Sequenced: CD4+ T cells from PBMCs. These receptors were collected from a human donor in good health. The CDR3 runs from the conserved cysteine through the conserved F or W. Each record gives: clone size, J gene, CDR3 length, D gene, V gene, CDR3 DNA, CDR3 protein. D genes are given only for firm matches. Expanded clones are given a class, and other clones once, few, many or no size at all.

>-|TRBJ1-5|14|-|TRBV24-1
TGTGCCACCAGTGGCGGTGGAGACCCTCGGCCCCAGCATTTT
CATSGGGDPRPQHF
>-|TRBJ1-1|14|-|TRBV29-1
TGCAGCGTTGAAGGGGGACGGGTGAACACTGAAGCTTTCTTT
CSVEGGRVNTEAFF
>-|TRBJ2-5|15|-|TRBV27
TGTGCCAGCAGGATCATGGGGGGCGCGGGTGGGACCCAGTACTTC
CASRIMGGAGGTQYF
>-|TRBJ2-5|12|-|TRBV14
TGTGCCAGCAGCCAAGTAGGGGAGACCCAGTACTTC
CASSQVGETQYF
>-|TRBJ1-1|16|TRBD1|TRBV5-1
TGCGCCAGCAGTCCCGAGGGTACAGGGGGCCGGACTGAAGCTTTCTTT
CASSPEGTGGRTEAFF
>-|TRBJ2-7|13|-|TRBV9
TGTGCCAGCAGCGTAGACCAGGGCAGGGAGCAGTACTTC
CASSVDQGREQYF
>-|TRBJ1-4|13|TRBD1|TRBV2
TGTGCCAGTGAGGGACAGTCGGGTGAAAAACTGTTTTTT
CASEGQSGEKLFF
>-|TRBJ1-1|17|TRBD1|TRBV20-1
TGCAGTGCTAGAGATGACAGGGGGGTATATTTGGACACTGAAGCTTTCTTT
CSARDDRGVYLDTEAFF
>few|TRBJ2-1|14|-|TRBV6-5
TGTGCCAGCAGTCCTAGGTATACCTACAATGAGCAGTTCTTC
CASSPRYTYNEQFF
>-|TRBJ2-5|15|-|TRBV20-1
TGCAGTGCTAGCTCTGGCTACGGGGCAGGGGAGACCCAGTACTTC
CSASSGYGAGETQYF
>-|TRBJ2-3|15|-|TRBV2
TGTGCCAGCAGTGAAAACGGGGGCAGGACAGATACGCAGTATTTT
CASSENGGRTDTQYF
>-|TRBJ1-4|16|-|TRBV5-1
TGCGCCAGCAGCTACGTGGGAGGGGCGGCTAATGAAAAACTGTTTTTT
CASSYVGGAANEKLFF
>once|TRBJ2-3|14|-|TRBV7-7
TGTGCTAGCAGCTTGGGTGTGAGCACAGATACGCAGTATTTT
CASSLGVSTDTQYF
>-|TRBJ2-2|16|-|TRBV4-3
TGCGCCAGCAGCCAAGATGGCACAGGGCGGACCGGGGAGCTGTTTTTT
CASSQDGTGRTGELFF
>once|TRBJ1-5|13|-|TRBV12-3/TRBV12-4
TGTGCCAGCAGTCCCCACCCCAATCAGCCCCAGCATTTT
CASSPHPNQPQHF
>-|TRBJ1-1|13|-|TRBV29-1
TGCAGCGTAGAGGCAGGGACGAACACTGAAGCTTTCTTT
CSVEAGTNTEAFF
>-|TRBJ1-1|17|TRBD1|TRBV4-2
TGTGCCAGCAGCCCGCGGGGACAGGGGGCGGGGAACACTGAAGCTTTCTTT
CASSPRGQGAGNTEAFF
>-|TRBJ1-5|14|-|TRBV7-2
TGTGCCAGCAGCTTAGTCACGATTAATCAGCCCCAGCATTTT
CASSLVTINQPQHF
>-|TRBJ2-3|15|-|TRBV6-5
TGTGCCAGCACCCAACGGTGGGCTTCGGGAGATACGCAGTATTTT
CASTQRWASGDTQYF
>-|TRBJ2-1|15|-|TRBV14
TGTGCCAGCAGCCCAAGCCTTAGCTCCTACAATGAGCAGTTCTTC
CASSPSLSSYNEQFF
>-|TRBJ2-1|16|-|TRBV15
TGTGCCACCAGCAGGAGAACCAAACTCGCATACAATGAGCAGTTCTTC
CATSRRTKLAYNEQFF
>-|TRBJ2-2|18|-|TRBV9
TGTGCCAGCAGCGTAGAGGCGTACGCCAGAAGGTTCACCGGGGAGCTGTTTTTT
CASSVEAYARRFTGELFF
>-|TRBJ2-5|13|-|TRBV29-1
TGCAGCGTTGTCAGAGAACCTCAAGGGACCCAGTACTTC
CSVVREPQGTQYF
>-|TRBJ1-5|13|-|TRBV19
TGTGCCAGTAGGGGCGGGGGGGACCAGCCCCAGCATTTT
CASRGGGDQPQHF
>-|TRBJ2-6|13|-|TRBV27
TGTGCCAGCAGTGCCCGTGGGGCCAACGTCCTGACTTTC
CASSARGANVLTF
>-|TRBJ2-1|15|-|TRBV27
TGTGCCAGCACCCTAAGAGGGGGGCTGTACAATGAGCAGTTCTTC
CASTLRGGLYNEQFF
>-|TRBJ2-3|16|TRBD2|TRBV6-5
TGTGCCAGCAGTTACTTAGGACTAGCGGCCACAGATACGCAGTATTTT
CASSYLGLAATDTQYF
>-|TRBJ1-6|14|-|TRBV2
TGTGCCAGCAGTGGGGAGAGAGGCGGCTCACCCCTCCACTTT
CASSGERGGSPLHF
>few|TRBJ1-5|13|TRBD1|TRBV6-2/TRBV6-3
TGTGCCAGCAATGACAGGGGAAATCAGCCCCAGCATTTT
CASNDRGNQPQHF
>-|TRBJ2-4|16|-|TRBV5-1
TGCGCCAGCAGCTTGGATATTGACCTAGCCAAAAACATTCAGTACTTC
CASSLDIDLAKNIQYF
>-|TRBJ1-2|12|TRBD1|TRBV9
TGTGCCAGCAGCGGACAGGGGTTTGGCTACACCTTC
CASSGQGFGYTF
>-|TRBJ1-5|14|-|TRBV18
TGTGCCAGCTCACCTTTACAGGTGGATCAGCCCCAGCATTTT
CASSPLQVDQPQHF
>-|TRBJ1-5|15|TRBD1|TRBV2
TGTGCCAGCAGTCAGGACAGGGGAGATAATCAGCCCCAGCATTTT
CASSQDRGDNQPQHF
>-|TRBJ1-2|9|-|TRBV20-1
TGCAGTGCCGCTTTTGGCTACACCTTC
CSAAFGYTF
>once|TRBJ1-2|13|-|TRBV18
TGTGCCAGCTCCTCGGACAGTAAAAATGGCTACACCTTC
CASSSDSKNGYTF
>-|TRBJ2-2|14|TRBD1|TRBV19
TGTGCCAGTACCGGGACAGGGAACACCGGGGAGCTGTTTTTT
CASTGTGNTGELFF
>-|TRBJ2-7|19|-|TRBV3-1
TGTGCCAGCAGCCAAGGACCGCGATTAGGGCGGGGGCGACGTTACGAGCAGTACTTC
CASSQGPRLGRGRRYEQYF
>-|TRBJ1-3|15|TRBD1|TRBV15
TGTGCCACCAGCAGTGACAGGGCGGGAGGAAACACCATATATTTT
CATSSDRAGGNTIYF
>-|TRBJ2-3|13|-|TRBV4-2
TGTGCCAGCAGCCAAGGCTGGGTTGCCCCAAGGTATTTT
CASSQGWVAPRYF
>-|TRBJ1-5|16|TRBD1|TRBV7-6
TGTGCCAGCAGCCCTTCGGACAGGGGAGGGGATCAGCCCCAGCATTTT
CASSPSDRGGDQPQHF